A selection of T cell receptor beta chains follows, all from one sample in a study of T-cell reconstitution after alpha-beta-depleted transplantation in children. TCRdb redid the calling of the PCR reads with MiXCR, one entry per CDR3 protein. Altogether 750,000 to 950,000 distinct CDR3 sequences are present, roughly 16% being singletons, with the ten largest covering around 4.5%. Material: PBMCs, mostly from graft donor cells, obtained 360 days after TCRalphabeta/CD19-depleted stem cell transplant. These receptors were obtained from a male patient younger than 18 who had a stem cell transplant for acute lymphoblastic leukemia, so the T cells may come from the graft donor. Both conserved end residues are part of each CDR3. The D gene is left open where the match is weak. Some rows mark clone size as missing; the rest say once, few, many or name a class of expanded clone.

CDR3	DNA	size	V	J	D
CASSTQGAPEHTIYF	TGCGCCAGCAGCACCCAGGGGGCCCCGGAGCACACCATATATTTT	.	TRBV5-1	TRBJ1-3	TRBD1
CASSVEGHSNQPQHF	TGTGCCAGCAGTGTCGAGGGACATAGCAATCAGCCCCAGCATTTT	few	TRBV2	TRBJ1-5	.
CASNLGLAGVHEQFF	TGTGCCAGCAACCTGGGACTAGCGGGAGTCCATGAGCAGTTCTTC	many	TRBV12-3/TRBV12-4	TRBJ2-1	TRBD2
CASSVTGTPNTGELFF	TGTGCCAGCAGCGTGACCGGGACGCCGAACACCGGGGAGCTGTTTTTT	many	TRBV9	TRBJ2-2	.
CASSQDQGQGVMNTEAFF	TGTGCCAGCAGCCAAGATCAGGGACAGGGGGTTATGAACACTGAAGCTTTCTTT	.	TRBV3-1	TRBJ1-1	TRBD1
CASSPDRRSGANVLTF	TGTGCCAGCTCACCGGACAGGCGCTCTGGGGCCAACGTCCTGACTTTC	few	TRBV18	TRBJ2-6	TRBD1
CASSLVPTTQETQYF	TGTGCCAGCAGCTTAGTGCCGACTACCCAAGAGACCCAGTACTTC	few	TRBV7-7	TRBJ2-5	.
CASSQEKRGTYEQYF	TGCGCCAGCAGCCAAGAAAAACGGGGAACCTACGAGCAGTACTTC	few	TRBV4-1	TRBJ2-7	.
CASSLSAGGHNEQFF	TGTGCCAGCAGTTTATCGGCGGGAGGGCACAATGAGCAGTTCTTC	few	TRBV12-3/TRBV12-4	TRBJ2-1	TRBD2
CASSSPVGVAGARETQYF	TGTGCCAGCAGCTCACCCGTCGGGGTAGCGGGAGCCCGGGAGACCCAGTACTTC	.	TRBV11-1	TRBJ2-5	TRBD2
CASSLARADTQYF	TGTGCCAGCAGCTTAGCCCGAGCGGATACGCAGTATTTT	few	TRBV7-6	TRBJ2-3	.
CASSQQGTPHEQYF	TGTGCCAGCAGCCAACAAGGTACTCCTCACGAGCAGTACTTC	.	TRBV4-2	TRBJ2-7	.
CASSLAQGITEAFF	TGTGCCAGCAGTTTAGCACAGGGAATCACTGAAGCTTTCTTT	many	TRBV12-3/TRBV12-4	TRBJ1-1	.
CSARDLTAPYNEQFF	TGCAGTGCTAGAGATCTGACTGCGCCCTACAATGAGCAGTTCTTC	many	TRBV20-1	TRBJ2-1	.
CSAKPGLRNTEAFF	TGCAGTGCTAAACCGGGACTGAGGAACACTGAAGCTTTCTTT	.	TRBV20-1	TRBJ1-1	.
CASSFGLAGGRTDTQYF	TGCGCCAGCAGCTTTGGACTAGCGGGAGGGCGGACAGATACGCAGTATTTT	.	TRBV5-1	TRBJ2-3	TRBD2
CSAREQGFGDQPQHF	TGCAGTGCTAGAGAGCAGGGATTTGGAGATCAGCCCCAGCATTTT	.	TRBV20-1	TRBJ1-5	.
CASSLEGLAGGVYNEQFF	TGTGCCAGCAGCTTAGAGGGACTAGCGGGAGGGGTATACAATGAGCAGTTCTTC	few	TRBV13	TRBJ2-1	TRBD2
CASRPRGAGGYNEQFF	TGTGCCAGCAGACCCCGGGGAGCGGGAGGGTACAATGAGCAGTTCTTC	.	TRBV6-2/TRBV6-3	TRBJ2-1	TRBD2
CASSYQGAQDNEQFF	TGCGCCAGCAGCTACCAGGGGGCTCAGGACAATGAGCAGTTCTTC	.	TRBV5-1	TRBJ2-1	TRBD1
CASSDGLAGVETQYF	TGCGCCAGCAGCGATGGACTAGCGGGAGTGGAGACCCAGTACTTC	few	TRBV5-1	TRBJ2-5	TRBD2
CASSSSYERQYF	TGTGCCAGCAGCAGTTCCTACGAGCGGCAGTACTTC	few	TRBV7-6	TRBJ2-7	.
CASSFTGLGDEQYF	TGTGCCAGCAGCTTTACTGGACTAGGAGACGAGCAGTACTTC	.	TRBV7-6	TRBJ2-7	TRBD2
CANRLESTGELFF	TGTGCCAACCGGCTTGAAAGCACCGGGGAGCTGTTTTTT	.	TRBV2	TRBJ2-2	.